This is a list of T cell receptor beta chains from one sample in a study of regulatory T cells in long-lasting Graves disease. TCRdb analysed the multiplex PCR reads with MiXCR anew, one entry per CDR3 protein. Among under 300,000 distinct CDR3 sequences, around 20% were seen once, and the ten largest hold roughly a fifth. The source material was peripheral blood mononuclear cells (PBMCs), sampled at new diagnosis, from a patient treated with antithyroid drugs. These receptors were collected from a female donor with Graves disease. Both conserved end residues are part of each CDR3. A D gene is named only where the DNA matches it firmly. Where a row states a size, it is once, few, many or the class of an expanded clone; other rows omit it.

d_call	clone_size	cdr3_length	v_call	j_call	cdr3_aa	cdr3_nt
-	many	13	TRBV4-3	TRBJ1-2	CASSQSRGDSYTF	TGCGCCAGCAGCCAGTCACGAGGGGATAGCTACACCTTC
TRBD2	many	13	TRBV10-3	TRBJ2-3	CASGTSGTDTQYF	TGTGCCTCCGGGACTAGCGGCACAGATACGCAGTATTTT
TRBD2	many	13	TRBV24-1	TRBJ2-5	CATSGDGRETQYF	TGTGCCACCAGTGGTGACGGGAGGGAAACCCAGTACTTC
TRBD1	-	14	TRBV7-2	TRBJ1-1	CASSLGGTVYEAFF	TGTGCCAGCAGCTTAGGAGGGACAGTTTATGAAGCTTTCTTT
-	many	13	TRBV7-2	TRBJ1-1	CASSLGGGQGAFF	TGTGCCAGCAGCTTAGGGGGGGGGCAGGGAGCTTTCTTT
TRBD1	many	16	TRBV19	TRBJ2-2	CASSARTGYNTGELFF	TGTGCCAGTAGTGCCCGGACAGGGTACAACACCGGGGAGCTGTTTTTT
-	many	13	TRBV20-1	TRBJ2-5	CSAPRGWRETQYF	TGCAGTGCTCCCCGCGGGTGGAGAGAGACCCAGTACTTC
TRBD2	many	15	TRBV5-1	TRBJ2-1	CASSSAGGGYNEQFF	TGCGCCAGCAGCTCAGCGGGAGGGGGGTACAATGAGCAGTTCTTC
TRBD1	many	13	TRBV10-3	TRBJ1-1	CATKPRQGAEAFF	TGTGCCACCAAACCGAGACAGGGGGCTGAAGCTTTCTTT
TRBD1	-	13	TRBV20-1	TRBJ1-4	CSPSGQGNEKLFF	TGCAGCCCCTCAGGACAGGGGAATGAAAAACTGTTTTTT
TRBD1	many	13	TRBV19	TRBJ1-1	CASSADRDTEAFF	TGTGCCAGTAGTGCCGACAGGGACACTGAAGCTTTCTTT
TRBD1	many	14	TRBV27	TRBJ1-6	CASRPGQGGSPLHF	TGTGCCAGCAGGCCGGGACAGGGTGGTTCACCCCTCCACTTT
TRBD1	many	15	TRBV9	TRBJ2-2	CASSVGTANTGELFF	TGTGCCAGCAGCGTCGGGACAGCGAACACCGGGGAGCTGTTTTTT
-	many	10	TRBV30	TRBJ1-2	CAWGGNGYTF	TGTGCCTGGGGGGGCAATGGCTACACCTTC
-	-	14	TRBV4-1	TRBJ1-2	CASSQEQGSRGYTF	TGCGCCAGCAGCCAGGAACAGGGCTCGAGGGGCTACACCTTC
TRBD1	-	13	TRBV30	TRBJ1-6	CAWSIGGISPLHF	TGTGCCTGGAGTATAGGGGGCATCTCACCCCTCCACTTT
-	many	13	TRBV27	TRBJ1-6	CASSLSYNSPLHF	TGTGCCAGCAGTCTATCCTATAATTCACCCCTCCACTTT
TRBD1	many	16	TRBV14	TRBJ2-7	CASSTTTGGRFNEQYF	TGTGCCAGCAGCACTACGACAGGGGGCAGATTTAACGAGCAGTACTTC
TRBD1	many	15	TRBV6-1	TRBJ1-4	CASSDSGTGSEKLFF	TGTGCCAGCAGTGACTCCGGGACAGGGAGCGAAAAACTGTTTTTT
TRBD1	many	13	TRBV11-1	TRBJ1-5	CASNRGQAQPQHF	TGTGCCAGCAACCGGGGACAGGCTCAGCCCCAGCATTTT
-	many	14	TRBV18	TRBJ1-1	CASSPLAGDTEAFF	TGTGCCAGCTCACCGCTAGCTGGGGACACTGAAGCTTTCTTT
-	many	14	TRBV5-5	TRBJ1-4	CASSLEEQNEKLFF	TGTGCCAGCAGCTTGGAGGAGCAAAATGAAAAACTGTTTTTT
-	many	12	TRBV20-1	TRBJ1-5	CSARGPNQPQHF	TGCAGTGCTAGGGGTCCAAATCAGCCCCAGCATTTT